This TCR beta chain was found in a study of human T cells and chemical hapten exposure. For the study at large: Diphenylcyclopropenone doses were given weekly to the scalps of patients across the roughly 24-week study.

Time point in this sample: pre-sensitization, week 0. Sample treatment: therapeutic diphenylcyclopropenone sensitization with weekly scalp DPC. Suited to DPC and affected by alopecia, the donors ranged from 18 to 70 years old. In its sample, this clonotype was seen many times. The junction had 7 bases not matched to a gene; V was cut back by 4 bases and J by 0 bases. The CDR3 extends over 16 amino acids. Germline CDR1 SEHNR, CDR2 FQNEAQ (reference sequence). Original handling: Sequenced samples showed a median of around 93,000 TCRs each, with counts running from around 24,000 to 710,000. TCRdb reprocessed the RACE reads with MiXCR, giving one entry per CDR3 protein. Here the V and J calls rest on TCRdb's processing, not on the authors' analysis. The data show roughly 380,000 distinct CDR3 sequences, 5% to 6.5% seen once.

This specimen was whole blood, taken in connection with sensitization to the hapten diphenylcyclopropenone (DPC). This chain joins TRBV7-9 and TRBJ2-7; 9 bases are a match to TRBD2. This receptor was taken from a woman in her forties or fifties with alopecia areata. Some clones in this sample may be carry-over from other donors' samples. CDR3 protein: CASSYSSGGSSYEQYF. Written as DNA, the CDR3 is TGTGCCAGCAGCTATAGTAGCGGGGGAAGCTCCTACGAGCAGTACTTC.